This entry features one T cell receptor (beta chain) sequence. Relative to the germline gene, one junction end is altered; a read error may explain this. This specimen belongs to a study of blood T cell repertoires in COVID-19. Study summary: Sites across the United States, Italy and Spain contributed samples from acute and convalescent COVID-19.

Under the authors' procedure: Researchers report that nucleated cell counts were estimated from reference gene primer amplification. Here immunoSEQ multiplex PCR was the method, and the copy in TCRdb shows in-frame clones only, minus some. D and trimming come from the DNA, and the V and J calls and clone size come from that table. The sample gives around 80,000 clones, roughly four fifths of which show up once; approximately 12% is in the top ten. The CDR3 consists of 15 residues. Germline-derived CDR1 and CDR2 are SSHAT and FNYEAQ (reference sequence). The V and J genes are TRBV7-7 and TRBJ2-5; 8 bases fit TRBD1. Specimen: peripheral blood. The source is a man aged 80 or over with acute or convalescent COVID-19. The CDR3 is CASSGGQGLSETQYF. The CDR3 coding sequence is TGTGCTAGCAGCGGCGGACAGGGATTGTCAGAGACCCAGTACTTC.